Reported below is one TCR beta chain. The data belong to a study of early T cells in non-severe SARS-CoV-2 infection. Across the study: Sequenced material consisted of bulk RNA (from unsorted whole blood), and chains were unpaired.

A single record per CDR3 protein comes from TCRdb applying MiXCR to the 5' RACE reads. The repertoire includes 75,000 to 100,000 distinct CDR3 sequences, over 15% of them detected once, and 0.95% to 1.5% sits in the top ten. This CDR3 is built from 16 residues. CDR1 MDHEN and CDR2 SYDVKM come from the germline V gene. The ends lost 5 bases at V and 4 bases at J; junction bases unmatched: 11. Sequencing was carried out using whole blood. This chain links TRBV28 with TRBJ2-7, with 10 bases that match TRBD2. This TCR came from an adult who was a healthcare worker with PCR-confirmed SARS-CoV-2 infection or an uninfected control (not recorded which). CDR3 residues: CASSNGGASGSYEQYF. The CDR3 region has the DNA TGTGCCAGCAGTAACGGCGGGGCTAGCGGGAGTTACGAGCAGTACTTC.